A selection of T cell receptor beta chains follows, all from one sample in a study of early T cells in non-severe SARS-CoV-2 infection. Using its own MiXCR run on the 5' RACE reads, TCRdb lists one record per CDR3 protein. The profile covers about 30,000 distinct CDR3 sequences, with roughly 5.4% appearing a single time and approximately 3.5% taken by the ten largest. Sequencing input: whole blood. These receptors all stem from an adult who was a healthcare worker with PCR-confirmed SARS-CoV-2 infection or an uninfected control (not recorded which). Each CDR3 is given with its conserved first and last residue. D genes are given only for firm matches. Where a row states a size, it is once, few, many or the class of an expanded clone; other rows omit it.

j_gene,d_gene,abundance,v_gene,CDR3nt,CDR3aa
TRBJ2-7,TRBD1,few,TRBV10-3,TGTGCCACCAAAGGACAGGGCGCCTACGAGCAGTACTTC,CATKGQGAYEQYF
TRBJ2-3,-,-,TRBV5-1,TGCGCCAGCAGCTTGGATCTTCGCCAAGATACGCAGTATTTT,CASSLDLRQDTQYF
TRBJ1-4,TRBD1,many,TRBV4-2,TGCGCCAGCAGCCAAGGGGGCGAAAAACTGTTTTTT,CASSQGGEKLFF
TRBJ2-7,TRBD2,-,TRBV28,TGTGCCAGTTTATCAGGCGGGACTAGCGGATCCTACGAGCAGTACTTC,CASLSGGTSGSYEQYF
TRBJ1-2,-,many,TRBV18,TGTGCCAGCTCACAAGATACTCTAAGCTATGGCTACACCTTC,CASSQDTLSYGYTF
TRBJ2-5,-,many,TRBV28,TGTGCCAGCAGGCAACAGGGTCAAGAGACCCAGTACTTC,CASRQQGQETQYF
TRBJ1-2,-,many,TRBV20-1,TGCAGTGCCCCCGGGAGGGCCAAGGACGGATATGGCTACACCTTC,CSAPGRAKDGYGYTF
TRBJ2-2,-,few,TRBV6-6,TGCGGCTCGGCCGGGACTCTCTACACCGGGGAGCTGTTTTTT,CGSAGTLYTGELFF
TRBJ2-5,TRBD1,few,TRBV4-1,TGCGCCAGCAGCGATGGACAGGGCCTTGAAGAGACCCAGTACTTC,CASSDGQGLEETQYF
TRBJ2-7,-,few,TRBV7-2,TGTGCCAGCAGCTTATCCCACGAGCAGTACTTC,CASSLSHEQYF
TRBJ1-2,TRBD1,many,TRBV20-1,TGCAGTGCTACCATTTCGGCAGGGGGCAACTATGGCTACACCTTC,CSATISAGGNYGYTF
TRBJ2-7,-,many,TRBV29-1,TGCAGCGTCTCGGCCTACACAATAAACAGGGCGGGCACCTCCTACGAGCAGTACTTC,CSVSAYTINRAGTSYEQYF
TRBJ2-1,-,many,TRBV10-1,TGCGCCAGCAGTGAGCTCGGTCCCAGTGCGCAGTTCTTC,CASSELGPSAQFF
TRBJ2-7,-,few,TRBV10-1,TGCGCCAGCAGTCCAAGACTAGCCTACGAGCAGTACTTC,CASSPRLAYEQYF
TRBJ2-7,TRBD2,many,TRBV7-2,TGTGCCAGCAGCTTAGTCTTCTCTAGCGGGAGCTACGAGCAGTACTTC,CASSLVFSSGSYEQYF
TRBJ2-3,-,many,TRBV6-5,TGTGCCAGCGGGATTCAGGGTTTGTTAGAACGGGCAGATACGCAGTATTTT,CASGIQGLLERADTQYF
TRBJ2-5,-,few,TRBV5-1,TGCGCCAGCAGCTTGGCCACACAAGAGACCCAGTACTTC,CASSLATQETQYF
TRBJ2-1,TRBD2,many,TRBV4-1,TGCGCCAGCAGCCAAGTACCCTCCGGACTAGCGGGACACAATGAGCAGTTCTTC,CASSQVPSGLAGHNEQFF
TRBJ2-2,TRBD2,few,TRBV6-5,TGTGCCAGCAGTTACCAACCGGGACTAGCGGGAGGACGGGACACCGGGGAGCTGTTTTTT,CASSYQPGLAGGRDTGELFF
TRBJ2-7,-,many,TRBV15,TGTGCCACCAGCAGGCGGGGTAGCGGCCCCTACGAGCAGTACTTC,CATSRRGSGPYEQYF
TRBJ2-5,-,-,TRBV3-1,TGTGCCAGCAGCCCCGTAGGAGAGACCCAGTACTTC,CASSPVGETQYF
TRBJ2-5,TRBD2,-,TRBV9,TGTGCCAGCAGCGTAGAGGGTAGCGGGGGATCGTGGGAGACCCAGTACTTC,CASSVEGSGGSWETQYF
TRBJ2-3,-,-,TRBV6-4,TGTGCCAGCAAGAAGGACGGATCAGATACGCAGTATTTT,CASKKDGSDTQYF
TRBJ2-3,-,-,TRBV18,TGTGCCAGTTCACCATCGGACACAGATACGCAGTATTTT,CASSPSDTDTQYF
TRBJ1-1,-,many,TRBV7-2,TGTGCCAGCAGGTACACTCATTCAGCTACTGAAGCTTTCTTT,CASRYTHSATEAFF